This T cell receptor beta chain was recorded in a study of T cell repertoires in cytomegalovirus infection. Overall study findings and caveats: Cumulated frequencies of public TCR beta families served to identify carriers of CMV plus the relevant HLA.

Per germline, CDR1 SGHRS and CDR2 YFSETQ. The CDR3 totals 15 residues. The V end lost 0 bases, the J end lost 0 bases, and 7 bases lay between the germline ends. There are a few counts of this clonotype. The antigen is unknown. One entry per CDR3 protein results from TCRdb running MiXCR on the reads. The sample contains around 570,000 distinct CDR3 sequences, roughly 42% of which appear only once. The clonotype was recovered from a human donor in good health (CMV status not recorded). Some clones in this sample may be carry-over from other donors' samples. The chain uses TRBV5-1 and TRBJ2-1; perhaps TRBD2 as D (5 bases). The sequencing used cultured PBMCs, collected from culture after CMV antigen stimulation. In DNA, the CDR3 is TGCGCCAGCAGCTTGGGGGAGACCTCCTACAATGAGCAGTTCTTC. It translates to CASSLGETSYNEQFF. Combining the CDR3 with reference TRBV5-1 and TRBJ2-1 gives the whole variable domain KAGVTQTPRYLIKTRGQQVTLSCSPISGHRSVSWYQQTPGQGLQFLFEYFSETQRNKGNFPGRFSGRQFSNSRSEMNVSTLELGDSALYLCASSLGETSYNEQFFGPGTRLTVL.